A single sample is the source of the 30 T cell receptor beta chains below, sequenced in a study of CD8+CD57+ T cells in acquired aplastic anemia. Those patients picked for sequencing had displayed CD8+CD57+ cell expansion on flow cytometry. Investigators profiled TCR beta VDJ and CDR3 from genomic DNA template. TCRdb fed the reads into MiXCR, producing one record per CDR3 protein. The table records a few hundred thousand distinct CDR3 sequences, 56% of them present only once. The specimen was sorted CD4+, CD8+, or CD8+CD57+ T cells (not recorded which) from PBMCs. Receptors were obtained from a human donor with aplastic anemia.

Concerning this clonotype itself: This may come from a read error, since a much larger clone is one base off. This chain links TRBV27 with TRBJ2-7; D is uncertain. V was shortened by 3 bases and J by 5 bases, with 17 bases between the two germline ends. The V gene's germline CDR1 is MNHEY and CDR2 SMNVEV (reference sequence). The CDR3 loop spans 15 amino acids. CDR3 protein: CASSFGVLPPHEQYF. The CDR3 bases are TGTGCCAGCAGTTTTGGGGTCCTACCCCCCCACGAGCAGTACTTC.

Remarks on this clonotype: The germline gene is not matched at one end of the junction; a read error may be the cause. J is TRBJ1-5 and V is TRBV7-9; D call uncertain. Germline CDR1 reads SEHNR; CDR2 reads FQNEAQ (reference sequence). This CDR3 has 14 amino acids. This CDR3 reads CAGSLMGSNQPQHF. The DNA of the CDR3 is TGTGCCGGCAGCTTAATGGGTAGCAATCAGCCCCAGCATTTT.

This clonotype was detected ten times or more. The chain carries TRBV6-1 and TRBJ2-5; 10 bases line up with TRBD1. Germline-derived CDR1 and CDR2 are MNHNS and SASEGT. The CDR3 spans 16 residues. With 3 bases clipped from V and 5 bases from J, the junction kept 9 bases outside the gene matches. The CDR3 DNA reads as TGTGCCAGCAGTGAGTCGGGACAGGGGAGTTTGGAGACCCAGTACTTC. This sequence encodes CASSESGQGSLETQYF.

Concerning this clonotype: Compared with germline, one end of the junction differs, possibly owing to a read error. The genes are TRBV10-1 and TRBJ2-7, with TRBD1 matching over 9 bases. Germline V gene lookup returns CDR1 WNHNN and CDR2 SYGVQD (reference sequence). This CDR3 contains 14 residues. CDR3 loop: CATRAGTGYNEQYF. DNA of the CDR3: TGTGCCACTCGTGCCGGGACAGGGTACAACGAGCAGTACTTC.

This clonotype was counted at least ten times. The CDR3 sequence is CASSVMTGGTYEQYF. The CDR3, as DNA: TGTGCCAGCAGTGTGATGACAGGGGGTACCTACGAGCAGTACTTC. V gene TRBV2 combines with J gene TRBJ2-7; TRBD1 matches at 9 bases. V shed 4 bases, J shed 2 bases, and the junction held 6 bases outside the gene matches. The CDR3 covers 15 residues. Germline V gene sequence: CDR1 SNHLY, CDR2 FYNNEI.

The V call is TRBV28, the J call TRBJ1-1; D call uncertain. V gave up 5 bases and J gave up 0 bases, with 13 bases separating them. This CDR3 contains 15 residues. CDR1 is MDHEN and CDR2 is SYDVKM in the germline V gene. In DNA form, the CDR3 reads TGTGCCAGCAGTACTAGTGGCAGCATGAACACTGAAGCTTTCTTT. Encoded protein: CASSTSGSMNTEAFF.

This clonotype has at least ten counts. The chain combines TRBV9 with TRBJ2-3; D possibly matches TRBD1 or TRBD2 (5 bases each). V was shortened by 3 bases and J by 0 bases, with 8 bases between the two germline ends. The CDR3 is 14 residues long. Germline CDR1 SGDLS, CDR2 YYNGEE. DNA for the CDR3: TGTGCCAGCAGCGGGGACCCGAGCACAGATACGCAGTATTTT. Translating gives CASSGDPSTDTQYF.

The rearrangement joins TRBV11-2 to TRBJ2-1; D not certain. Germline loops: CDR1 SGHAT, CDR2 FQNNGV. CDR3 length: 14 amino acids. The germline V and J ends were trimmed by 5 bases and 7 bases, with 15 bases remaining between them. The CDR3 reads CASSQSGKWNEQFF. The CDR3 coding sequence is TGTGCCAGCAGCCAATCAGGAAAGTGGAATGAGCAGTTCTTC.

This chain connects TRBV20-1 to TRBJ2-1, with 12 bases fitting TRBD2. Germline V gene sequence: CDR1 DFQATT, CDR2 SNEGSKA (reference sequence). There are 16 residues in the CDR3. J was trimmed by 5 bases and V by 1 base; bases with no gene match: 6. The chain's CDR3 is CSARVPGLAGHNEQFF. In DNA, the CDR3 is TGCAGTGCTAGAGTCCCGGGACTAGCGGGCCACAATGAGCAGTTCTTC.

This chain uses TRBV7-3 with TRBJ2-7; the D gene is possibly TRBD1 (6 bases). Trimming cost V 4 bases and J 1 base, with 11 bases left between them. The CDR3 totals 14 residues. Germline values: CDR1 SGHTA, CDR2 FQGTGA. The CDR3 DNA is TGTGCCAGCAGCTCGGACAGCCGGTCCTACGAGCAGTACTTC. The encoded protein is CASSSDSRSYEQYF.

The gene calls are TRBV14 and TRBJ2-7, with a tentative D call TRBD1 (6 bases). V was cut by 1 base and J by 0 bases, with 10 bases left in between. Germline-derived CDR1 and CDR2 are SGHDN and FVKESK. This CDR3 region has 15 residues. CDR3: CASSQVGQSSYEQYF. The CDR3 nucleotides are TGTGCCAGCAGCCAAGTAGGACAGTCCTCCTACGAGCAGTACTTC.

This clonotype was seen repeatedly, ten times or more. V gene TRBV9 combines with J gene TRBJ1-4; D is perhaps TRBD1 (5 bases). Germline V gives CDR1 SGDLS, CDR2 YYNGEE. The CDR3 runs 14 residues. Trimming took 0 bases from V and 7 from J, leaving 10 bases between them. The CDR3 is CASSVGQGREKLFF. The CDR3 nucleotides are TGTGCCAGCAGCGTAGGGCAGGGTCGTGAAAAACTGTTTTTT.

The chain couples TRBV19 to TRBJ2-7; 9 bases are shared with TRBD2. From germline, CDR1 is LNHDA and CDR2 SQIVND (reference sequence). This CDR3 spans 16 amino acids. V dropped 5 bases and J dropped 3; count of bases not matched to a gene: 11. The CDR3 nucleotides are TGTGCCAGTAGTTCCCCCGGGCTAGCGGGGATCTACGAGCAGTACTTC. Its protein product is CASSSPGLAGIYEQYF.

A single count supports this clonotype. The rearrangement uses TRBV11-2 and TRBJ1-3; D is possibly TRBD1 (5 bases). CDR3 length: 16 residues. Germline lookup yields CDR1 SGHAT and CDR2 FQNNGV. V lost 1 base to trimming and J lost 4 bases, with 14 bases between them. CDR3 loop: CASSLVPEGFGNTIYF. CDR3 nucleotide sequence: TGTGCCAGCAGCTTAGTCCCCGAGGGGTTCGGAAACACCATATATTTT.

In this sample, this clonotype turned up once. This rearrangement joins TRBV2 to TRBJ2-2, with D perhaps matching TRBD1 (5 bases). CDR3 length: 13 amino acids. Germline lookup yields CDR1 SNHLY and CDR2 FYNNEI. Trimming cost V 2 bases and J 7 bases, with 8 bases left between them. This CDR3 is CASSENRIGELFF. CDR3 coding DNA: TGTGCCAGCAGTGAAAACAGGATCGGGGAGCTGTTTTTT.

This clonotype was recorded at least ten times. The chain has TRBV6-1 and TRBJ1-5, with TRBD1 matching over 10 bases. With V trimmed by 3 bases and J by 0 bases, 8 bases remained unmatched. Germline loops: CDR1 MNHNS, CDR2 SASEGT. The CDR3 is made up of 18 amino acids. The CDR3 is CASSDGQGVAYSNQPQHF. CDR3 DNA sequence: TGTGCCAGCAGTGACGGACAGGGGGTGGCATATAGCAATCAGCCCCAGCATTTT.

The chain is built from TRBV9 and TRBJ2-3, with a weak D call TRBD2 (5 bases). Germline V gene data show CDR1 as SGDLS and CDR2 as YYNGEE. The CDR3 is 15 amino acids. Trimming removed 0 bases from V and 0 bases from J, with 8 bases in between. This chain's CDR3 is CASSVGPGSTDTQYF. Here the CDR3 DNA reads TGTGCCAGCAGCGTAGGGCCGGGAAGCACAGATACGCAGTATTTT.

J is TRBJ1-3 and V is TRBV2; D gene unclear. Germline CDR1 is SNHLY and CDR2 is FYNNEI. The V end was cut by 8 bases, the J end by 1 base, with 12 bases between. This CDR3 comprises 14 residues. CDR3 DNA sequence: TGTGCCAGCCGAGGGTTTTTGTCTGGAAACACCATATATTTT. Translating it yields CASRGFLSGNTIYF.

The V and J genes are TRBV24-1 and TRBJ2-3; no clear D. CDR3 length: 13 residues. The germline V and J ends were trimmed by 5 bases and 4 bases, with 9 bases remaining between them. Looked up from germline, CDR1 is KGHDR and CDR2 is SFDVKD. The CDR3 nucleotides read TGTGCCACCAGTGTAAGTGGGGCAGATACGCAGTATTTT. It translates to CATSVSGADTQYF.

This clonotype was recorded once. V usage is TRBV29-1 and J usage is TRBJ1-1; 9 bases are a match to TRBD1. V trimming: 1 base; J trimming: 7 bases; junction bases outside the gene matches: 4. CDR3 length: 13 residues. Germline V CDR1 and CDR2: SQVTM, ANQGSEA. The CDR3 coding sequence is TGCAGCGTTGAAGCGCCGGGACAGGGTGAAGCTTTCTTT. Translating gives CSVEAPGQGEAFF.

The V gene is TRBV7-2, the J gene TRBJ1-2, with D maybe TRBD1 (6 bases). With 1 base removed from V and 5 bases from J, the gap between germline ends came to 14 bases. In germline, CDR1 is SGHTA, CDR2 FQGNSA. This CDR3 spans 15 amino acids. CDR3 protein: CASSLGMTGQYGYTF. In DNA form, the CDR3 reads TGTGCCAGCAGCTTAGGCATGACAGGACAATATGGCTACACCTTC.

This clonotype was recorded at least ten times. This rearrangement joins TRBV6-1 to TRBJ1-2; TRBD1 agrees at 8 bases. Germline-derived CDR1 and CDR2 are MNHNS and SASEGT. J gave up 4 bases and V 6 bases, and 10 bases lay outside the gene matches. The CDR3 has 15 amino acids. Here the CDR3 reads CASRTGQGQAYGYTF. The CDR3 nucleotides read TGTGCCAGCAGGACAGGACAGGGTCAGGCCTATGGCTACACCTTC.

V usage is TRBV5-1 and J usage is TRBJ2-7; D call uncertain. TRBJ2-1 explains the end of the DNA better; the J call may be wrong. Looked up from germline, CDR1 is SGHRS and CDR2 is YFSETQ. The CDR3 runs 13 residues. The CDR3 DNA reads TGCGCCAGCAAACCGAGTCATAGGGATGAGCAGTTCTTC. The encoded protein is CASKPSHRDEQFF.

V and J are TRBV19 and TRBJ2-3; TRBD2 agrees at 8 bases. Germline V gene lookup returns CDR1 LNHDA and CDR2 SQIVND (reference sequence). The CDR3 totals 17 residues. With 0 bases clipped from V and 5 bases from J, the junction kept 10 bases outside the gene matches. CDR3 amino acids: CASSIDHAGGARDTQYF. The CDR3 coding sequence is TGTGCCAGTAGTATAGATCATGCCGGGGGGGCGAGAGATACGCAGTATTTT.

A few counts support this clonotype. This rearrangement joins TRBV9 to TRBJ1-1; unclear D gene. The CDR3 is 13 amino acids. The V gene's germline CDR1 is SGDLS and CDR2 YYNGEE. V shed 4 bases and J shed 5 bases, with 12 bases lying between them. The CDR3 sequence: CASSSTPGTEAFF. CDR3 nucleotide sequence: TGTGCCAGCAGCTCCACCCCGGGGACTGAAGCTTTCTTT.

This clonotype came up many times. The rearrangement links TRBV2 to TRBJ1-5; TRBD1 matches at 7 bases. There are 14 residues in the CDR3. CDR1 and CDR2 (germline): SNHLY, FYNNEI. The ends lost 3 bases at V and 7 bases at J; junction bases unmatched: 6. DNA for the CDR3: TGTGCCAGCAGTGATCTAAACAGGGGACAGCCCCAGCATTTT. It encodes CASSDLNRGQPQHF.

This CDR3 reads CSATQGLNTEAFF. DNA for the CDR3: TGCAGTGCGACACAGGGGTTGAACACTGAAGCTTTCTTT. The V and J genes are TRBV20-1 and TRBJ1-1, with 7 bases identical to TRBD1. The length of the CDR3 is 13 residues. Germline loops: CDR1 DFQATT, CDR2 SNEGSKA (reference sequence). V dropped 6 bases and J dropped 0; count of bases not matched to a gene: 4.

The chain combines TRBV20-1 with TRBJ2-1, with 11 bases identical to TRBD2. Germline V gene lookup returns CDR1 DFQATT and CDR2 SNEGSKA (reference sequence). This CDR3 is built from 14 residues. V lost 1 base and J lost 12; bases outside the gene matches: 8. DNA of the CDR3: TGCAGTGCTAGAGTGCCGGGACTAGCGGTGTGGCAGTTCTTC. It specifies CSARVPGLAVWQFF.

J is TRBJ2-1 and V is TRBV19, with a weak D call TRBD1 (6 bases). V was clipped by 9 bases and J by 5 bases, with 11 bases between them. From germline, CDR1 is LNHDA and CDR2 SQIVND (reference sequence). This CDR3 comprises 12 residues. The CDR3 region has the DNA TGTGCCAGCAGTTCAGGGGACAATGAGCAGTTCTTC. It codes for CASSSGDNEQFF.

This clonotype was counted a few times. V and J are TRBV7-9 and TRBJ2-3, with TRBD2 as a possible D gene (5 bases). This CDR3 is built from 15 residues. Trimming shortened V by 1 base and J by 2 bases, and 10 bases separated the two germline ends. The V gene's germline CDR1 is SEHNR and CDR2 FQNEAQ (reference sequence). The CDR3 spells CASSLEAASTDTQYF. The CDR3 bases are TGTGCCAGCAGCTTAGAAGCGGCGTCCACAGATACGCAGTATTTT.